This TCR beta chain was sequenced during a study of somatic mutations in cytotoxic T cells in rheumatoid arthritis. Study as a whole: Using a FACSAria II or Sony SH800, a portion of the V beta antibody-stained T-cell populations were flow-sorted at nearly 100% purity, and among those populations were V beta1+ cells that were then sequenced for TCRB.

Profiling relied on immunoSEQ multiplex PCR, and the TCRdb table lists in-frame clones only, not all of them. The table has over 10,000 clones, nearly 80% seen once. This clone was seen a handful of times. Its antigen is not identified. Study-wide points: Comparison of CD8+ T-cell clonality between rheumatoid arthritis patients and age-matched healthy controls yielded no significant difference. Over 20% of CD8+ cells belonged to the largest CD8+ clone in about an eighth of the 65 patients.

It was blood donors, around 55% female and with a median age of 56 years (range roughly 20-80), who served as healthy controls. The length of the CDR3 is 13 residues. With 4 bases removed from V and 5 bases from J, the gap between germline ends came to 12 bases. The V gene's germline CDR1 is SGDLS and CDR2 YYNGEE. This TCR was sampled from a man in his forties or fifties in good health. Sequences were obtained from CD8+ T cells sorted from blood. The rearrangement uses TRBV9 and TRBJ1-2; D is possibly TRBD1 (6 bases). CDR3 residues: CASSLTGLYGYTF. As DNA, the CDR3 is TGTGCCAGCAGCTTGACAGGATTGTATGGCTACACCTTC.